This T cell receptor beta chain was observed in a study of PD-1 blockade in classical Hodgkin lymphoma. Study results and caveats: Diversity similar to that of newly diagnosed patients was seen at baseline in complete responders.

CDR1 is MNHEY and CDR2 is SMNVEV in the germline V gene (reference sequence). V was trimmed by 10 bases and J by 2 bases, leaving 8 bases between them. This CDR3 is 12 amino acids long. Time point given: cycle 4 day 1 (C4D1), after 5 to 7 weeks of nivolumab. Brentuximab vedotin exposure varied among the patients, all of whom had relapsed after autologous stem cell transplantation. The authors enriched CD8+ T cells from thawed PBMCs via magnetic negative selection. Comments on this clone: Its antigen is unidentified.

TCRdb's table, derived via immunoSEQ multiplex PCR, lists solely in-frame clones and lacks some. The sample lists 7,500 to 8,500 clones, 75% to 80% occurring once. Sequenced here: CD8+ T cells from blood, sampled before the fourth cycle of nivolumab. The genes are TRBV27 and TRBJ2-2; D call uncertain. The origin of this receptor is a human donor with classical Hodgkin lymphoma. For the CDR3, the DNA is TGTGCCACCAAGGAAAACACCGGGGAGCTGTTTTTT. As protein: CATKENTGELFF.